This TCR beta chain was identified in a study of blood T cells in healthy people across ages. With a J-beta primer mix and a sample-barcoded 5' primer, a second PCR ran 7 to 11 cycles. CDR3-containing paired-end reads numbered at least 3 million in each sample. TCRdb redid the calling of the 5' RACE reads with MiXCR, one entry per CDR3 protein. The profile covers about 720,000 distinct CDR3 sequences, with approximately 22% appearing a single time and 22% taken by the ten largest. About this clonotype: Its antigen is not identified.

Study results and limitations: Long-lived donors exceeded aged donors in naive CD4+ cells and diversity.

The V gene's germline CDR1 is LNHNV and CDR2 YYDKDF (reference sequence). Trimming shortened V by 0 bases and J by 4 bases, and 10 bases separated the two germline ends. This CDR3 region has 15 residues. The receptor's source is a man between 65 and 85 years old in good health. The chain combines TRBV15 with TRBJ2-1, with D unclear. Sample: blood. CDR3 loop: CATSRDLQTYNEQFF. Here the CDR3 DNA reads TGTGCCACCAGCAGAGATCTGCAGACTTACAATGAGCAGTTCTTC.